This TCR beta chain was identified during a study of PD-1 blockade in classical Hodgkin lymphoma (dated by TCRdb to the early 2020s). Looking at the study overall: Nivolumab dosing was 3 mg/kg intravenously every 2 weeks, continuing until either disease progression or unacceptable toxicity. The study used CyTOF and TCR beta sequencing to define a peripheral blood immune signature of response to PD-1 blockade in classical Hodgkin lymphoma.

What the work shows at the level of the full study, not this receptor alone: Only a single clinical trial cohort was studied, and what caused the repertoire differences, possibly disease activity or prior therapy, remained undefined. Newly diagnosed patients were reported to have lower baseline TCR diversity than healthy donors, and relapsed/refractory patients were reported to have lower baseline TCR diversity still. Baseline diversity similar to that of newly diagnosed patients was observed in trial patients achieving complete response, whereas significantly lower diversity was observed in partial responders and progressors. CD4+ but not CD8+ TCR diversity rose significantly by C4D1 (p=0.0027 vs p=0.16), most apparent in complete responders (p=0.02). Lower diversity was seen in patients whose nivolumab began less than 1 year after ASCT, and these patients were left out of later analyses so that immune reconstitution would not confound the results.

Genomic DNA was isolated using the Qiagen DNeasy kit from unsorted PBMCs as well as from negatively selected CD4+ and CD8+ fractions. Using primers that anneal to V and J segments, immunoSEQ multiplex PCR amplified the TCR beta CDR3 regions. A synthetic immune receptor repertoire was used to minimize amplification bias, and remaining bias was computationally removed after sequencing. Processing in the source paper ran as follows. Custom Python scripts were used to quantify repertoire diversity as the Shannon entropy index. The unsorted, CD4+ and CD8+ repertoires were each analyzed separately, with the exception of combined analyses, where CD4+ and CD8+ sequences were merged in silico. A clone counted as expanded when the clone's frequency after treatment rose at least 2-fold relative to C1D1, and clones undetected at baseline were given a pseudocount of 0.5. Singleton clones were defined as clones with 0 or 1 copy at C1D1, and non-singleton clones were defined as clones with 2 or more copies. Clones expanded in unsorted samples were annotated as CD4+, CD8+ or unknown by matching protein sequences in sorted samples from the same patient. Wilcoxon tests on paired samples were used to test changes in diversity from C1D1 to C4D1. The table comes from immuneACCESS by way of TCRdb, which keeps in-frame sequences with V and J called. Part of the clones is missing from these tables; in studies checked, under half for an unresolved V gene and the rest for unknown reasons. V and J calls and clone size come straight from that table; D and trimming were deduced from the DNA. In this sample the table shows roughly 45,000 clones, approximately 70% of which occur a single time. Of the sample, 2.5% to 3.5% is held by the ten largest clones.

The CDR3, cysteine through phenylalanine, is 14 amino acids long. Only CDR3 DNA is held: 42 bases, read in frame from base 1. Looking up the germline V gene yields CDR1 MNHNS and CDR2 SASEGT. Worth noting for this clone: It has no known antigen specificity. No much larger clone exists at a distance of one base, and base qualities are not known.

The intended sense of this specimen's time point label: cycle 2 day 1 (C2D1) of nivolumab. Every trial patient had relapsed following autologous stem cell transplantation, and prior brentuximab vedotin exposure was what differed among cohorts A, B and C. The trial cohort was composed of 55 to 65 patients with relapsed/refractory classical Hodgkin lymphoma, for whom complete response, partial response or progressive disease was recorded as best overall response. In the multi-cohort phase II CheckMate 205 trial, trial patients received single-agent nivolumab. An independent review committee assessed best overall response by applying the 2007 International Working Group response criteria. Trial PBMCs were collected immediately before nivolumab initiation (C1D1) and during therapy at cycle 2 day 1 and cycle 4 day 1. After peripheral blood was drawn into 8 mL Vacutainer Cell Preparation Tubes, PBMCs were isolated by centrifugation and then cryopreserved.

The clonotype originates from a human donor with classical Hodgkin lymphoma. This sample comprised peripheral blood mononuclear cells (PBMCs), obtained before the second cycle of nivolumab. The chain is made from TRBV6-1 and TRBJ2-5; 11 of the junction bases match TRBD2. The J call may be incorrect, as the DNA end agrees better with TRBJ2-7. The DNA reads TGTGCCGCAGAGGGACTAGCGGAGACCTACGAGCAGTACTTC. Translated, it gives CAAEGLAETYEQYF.